This TCR beta chain was recorded in a study of blood T cells in healthy people across ages. Donors ranged from about 6 to 90 years old and were healthy Caucasians in Russia. Researchers report isolating at least 6.5 million PBMCs per sample. With a J-beta primer mix and a sample-barcoded 5' primer, a second PCR ran about 7 to 12 cycles. MiXCR was run by TCRdb on the 5' RACE reads, yielding one entry per CDR3 protein. There are approximately 1,000,000 distinct CDR3 sequences in the sample; 35% to 55% occur only once, and approximately 19% lies in the top ten. The receptor was isolated from a woman aged 55 to 70 in good health. Material for sequencing was blood.

CDR3: CASSYYGQGDYNEQFF. CDR3 nucleotide sequence: TGTGCCAGCAGTTACTACGGACAGGGGGATTACAATGAGCAGTTCTTC. The chain has TRBV6-6 and TRBJ2-1; 10 bases agree with TRBD1. With 1 base clipped from V and 4 bases from J, the junction kept 4 bases outside the gene matches. CDR1 and CDR2 from the germline V gene are MNHNY and SVGAGI (reference sequence). This CDR3 is built from 16 residues.